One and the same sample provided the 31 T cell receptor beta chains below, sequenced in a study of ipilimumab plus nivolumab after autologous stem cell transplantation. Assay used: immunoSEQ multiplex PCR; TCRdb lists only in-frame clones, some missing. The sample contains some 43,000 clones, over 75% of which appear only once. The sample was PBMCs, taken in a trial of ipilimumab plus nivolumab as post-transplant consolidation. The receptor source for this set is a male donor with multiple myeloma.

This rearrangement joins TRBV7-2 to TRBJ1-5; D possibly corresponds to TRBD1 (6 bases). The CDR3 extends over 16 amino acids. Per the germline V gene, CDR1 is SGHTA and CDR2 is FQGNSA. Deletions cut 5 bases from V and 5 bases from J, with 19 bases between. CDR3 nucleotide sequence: TGTGCCAGCAGCAGCAGCGTCGCGGCAGGGGATCAGCCCCAGCATTTT. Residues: CASSSSVAAGDQPQHF.

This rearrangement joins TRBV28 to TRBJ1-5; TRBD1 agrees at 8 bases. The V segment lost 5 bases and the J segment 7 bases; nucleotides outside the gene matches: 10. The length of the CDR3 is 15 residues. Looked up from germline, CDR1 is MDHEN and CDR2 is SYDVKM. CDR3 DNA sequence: TGTGCCAGCAGTCTACGGACAGGGCGGGACCAGCCCCAGCATTTT. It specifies CASSLRTGRDQPQHF.

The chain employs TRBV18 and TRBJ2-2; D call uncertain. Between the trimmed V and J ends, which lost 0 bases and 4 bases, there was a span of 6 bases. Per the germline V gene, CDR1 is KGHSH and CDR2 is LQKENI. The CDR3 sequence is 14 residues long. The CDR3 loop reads CASSPPPVTGELFF. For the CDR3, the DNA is TGTGCCAGCTCACCACCGCCAGTCACCGGGGAGCTGTTTTTT.

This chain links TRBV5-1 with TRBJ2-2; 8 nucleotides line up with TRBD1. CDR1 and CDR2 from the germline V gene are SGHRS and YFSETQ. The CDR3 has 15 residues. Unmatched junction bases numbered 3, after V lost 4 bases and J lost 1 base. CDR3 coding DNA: TGCGCCAGCAGCCAGGGGGCAGGGAACACCGGGGAGCTGTTTTTT. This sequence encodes CASSQGAGNTGELFF.

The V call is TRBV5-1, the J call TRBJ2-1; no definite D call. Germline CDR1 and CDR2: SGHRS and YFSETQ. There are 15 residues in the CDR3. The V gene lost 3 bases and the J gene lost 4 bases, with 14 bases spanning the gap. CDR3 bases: TGCGCCAGCAGCTCGGACGGTCAACCGTACAATGAGCAGTTCTTC. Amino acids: CASSSDGQPYNEQFF.

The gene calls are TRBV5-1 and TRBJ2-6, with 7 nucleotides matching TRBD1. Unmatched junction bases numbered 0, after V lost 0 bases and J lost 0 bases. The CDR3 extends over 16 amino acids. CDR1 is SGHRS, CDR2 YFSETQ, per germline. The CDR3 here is CASSLGDSSGANVLTF. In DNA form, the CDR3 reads TGCGCCAGCAGCTTGGGGGACAGCTCTGGGGCCAACGTCCTGACTTTC. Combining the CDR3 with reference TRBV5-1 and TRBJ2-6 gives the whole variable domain KAGVTQTPRYLIKTRGQQVTLSCSPISGHRSVSWYQQTPGQGLQFLFEYFSETQRNKGNFPGRFSGRQFSNSRSEMNVSTLELGDSALYLCASSLGDSSGANVLTFGAGSRLTVL.

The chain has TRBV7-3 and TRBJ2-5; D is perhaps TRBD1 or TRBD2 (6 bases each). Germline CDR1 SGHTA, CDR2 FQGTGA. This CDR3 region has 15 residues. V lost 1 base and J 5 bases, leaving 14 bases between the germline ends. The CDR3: CASSLKGGGRETQYF. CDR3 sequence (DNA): TGTGCCAGCAGCTTAAAAGGGGGAGGTCGGGAGACCCAGTACTTC.

DNA for the CDR3: TGTGCCTGGAGACATGGGACAGGCTCCTATAATTCACCCCTCCACTTT. Protein: CAWRHGTGSYNSPLHF. V usage is TRBV30 and J usage is TRBJ1-6, with TRBD1 matching 8 bases. This CDR3 comprises 16 residues. The germline CDR1 and CDR2 sequences are GTSNPN and SVGIG (reference sequence). V gave up 3 bases and J gave up 0 bases; unmatched junction bases: 4.

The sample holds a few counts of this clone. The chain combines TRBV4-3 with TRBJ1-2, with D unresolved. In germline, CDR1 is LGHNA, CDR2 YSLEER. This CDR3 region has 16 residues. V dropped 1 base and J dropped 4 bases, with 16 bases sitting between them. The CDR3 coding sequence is TGCGCCAGCAGCCAAGGGTCGCTTGCACGAATCTATGGCTACACCTTC. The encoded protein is CASSQGSLARIYGYTF.

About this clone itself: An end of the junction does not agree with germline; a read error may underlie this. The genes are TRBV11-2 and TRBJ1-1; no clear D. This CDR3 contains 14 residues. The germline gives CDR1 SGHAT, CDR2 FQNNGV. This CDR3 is CASNLDRLNTEAFF. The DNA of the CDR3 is TGTGCCAGCAACTTAGACCGCTTGAACACTGAAGCTTTCTTT.

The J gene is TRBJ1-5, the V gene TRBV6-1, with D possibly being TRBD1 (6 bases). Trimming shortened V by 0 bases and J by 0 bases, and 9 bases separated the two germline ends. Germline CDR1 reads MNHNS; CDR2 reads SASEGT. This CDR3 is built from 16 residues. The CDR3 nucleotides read TGTGCCAGCAGTGAAGCAGGGGGATATAGCAATCAGCCCCAGCATTTT. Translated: CASSEAGGYSNQPQHF.

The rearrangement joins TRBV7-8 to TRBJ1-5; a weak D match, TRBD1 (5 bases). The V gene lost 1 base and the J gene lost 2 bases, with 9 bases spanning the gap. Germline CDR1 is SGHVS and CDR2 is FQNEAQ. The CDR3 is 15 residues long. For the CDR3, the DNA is TGTGCCAGCAGCTTAGTGGGGGTGGGCAATCAGCCCCAGCATTTT. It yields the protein CASSLVGVGNQPQHF.

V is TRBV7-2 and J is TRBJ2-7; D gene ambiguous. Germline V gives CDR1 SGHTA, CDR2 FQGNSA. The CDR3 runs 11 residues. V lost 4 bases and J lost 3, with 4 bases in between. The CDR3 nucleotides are TGTGCCAGCAGCTCCCTCTACGAGCAGTACTTC. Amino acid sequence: CASSSLYEQYF. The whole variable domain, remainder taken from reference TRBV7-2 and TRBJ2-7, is GAGVSQSPSNKVTEKGKDVELRCDPISGHTALYWYRQSLGQGLEFLIYFQGNSAPDKSGLPSDRFSAERTGGSVSTLTIQRTQQEDSAVYLCASSSLYEQYFGPGTRLTVT.

CDR3 in amino acids: CASSVATGGRTF. The CDR3 DNA reads TGTGCCAGCAGCGTAGCCACGGGGGGGAGGACCTTC. The chain is built from TRBV9 and TRBJ1-2; D is perhaps TRBD1 (5 bases). V lost 0 bases and J 14 bases, leaving 14 bases between the germline ends. The CDR3 consists of 12 residues. Germline CDR1 is SGDLS and CDR2 is YYNGEE.

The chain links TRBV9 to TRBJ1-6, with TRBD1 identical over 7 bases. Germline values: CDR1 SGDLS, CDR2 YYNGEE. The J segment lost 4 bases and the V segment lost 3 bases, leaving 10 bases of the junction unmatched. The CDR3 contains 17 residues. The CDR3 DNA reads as TGTGCCAGCAGCGCGACAGGGACGGGAGGATATAATTCACCCCTCCACTTT. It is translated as CASSATGTGGYNSPLHF.

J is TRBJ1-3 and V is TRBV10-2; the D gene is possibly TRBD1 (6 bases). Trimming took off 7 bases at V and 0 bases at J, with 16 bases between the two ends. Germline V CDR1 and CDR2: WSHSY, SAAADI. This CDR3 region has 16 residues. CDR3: CASKRGGTFSGNTIYF. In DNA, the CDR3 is TGCGCCAGCAAACGAGGAGGGACATTCTCTGGAAACACCATATATTTT.

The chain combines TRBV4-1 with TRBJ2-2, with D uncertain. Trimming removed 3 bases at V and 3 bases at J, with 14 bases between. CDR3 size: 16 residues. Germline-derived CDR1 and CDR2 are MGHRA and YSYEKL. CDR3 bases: TGCGCCAGCAGCCAGAAAACAAATGGGGACACCGGGGAGCTGTTTTTT. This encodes CASSQKTNGDTGELFF.

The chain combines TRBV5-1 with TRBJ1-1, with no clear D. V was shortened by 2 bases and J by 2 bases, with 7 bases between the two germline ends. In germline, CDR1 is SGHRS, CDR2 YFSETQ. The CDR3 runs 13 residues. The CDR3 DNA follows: TGCGCCAGCAGCTTTAACGAAAACACTGAAGCTTTCTTT. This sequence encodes CASSFNENTEAFF.

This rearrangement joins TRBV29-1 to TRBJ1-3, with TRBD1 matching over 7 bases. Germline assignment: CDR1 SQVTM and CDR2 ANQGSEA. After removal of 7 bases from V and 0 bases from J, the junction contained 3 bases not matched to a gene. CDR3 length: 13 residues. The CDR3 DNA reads TGCAGCGCGACAGGGACCTCTGGAAACACCATATATTTT. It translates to CSATGTSGNTIYF.

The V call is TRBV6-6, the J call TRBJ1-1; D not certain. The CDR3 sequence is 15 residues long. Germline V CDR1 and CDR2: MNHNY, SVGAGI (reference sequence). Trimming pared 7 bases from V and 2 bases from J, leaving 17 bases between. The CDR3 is CASTAGVSENTEAFF. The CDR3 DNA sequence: TGTGCCAGCACGGCAGGCGTTTCTGAAAACACTGAAGCTTTCTTT.

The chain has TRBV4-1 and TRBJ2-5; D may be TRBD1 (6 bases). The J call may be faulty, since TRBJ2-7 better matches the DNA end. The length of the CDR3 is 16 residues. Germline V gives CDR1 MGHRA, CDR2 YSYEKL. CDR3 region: CASSRDSGTRSYEQYF. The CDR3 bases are TGCGCCAGCAGCCGAGACTCCGGGACACGCTCCTACGAGCAGTACTTC.

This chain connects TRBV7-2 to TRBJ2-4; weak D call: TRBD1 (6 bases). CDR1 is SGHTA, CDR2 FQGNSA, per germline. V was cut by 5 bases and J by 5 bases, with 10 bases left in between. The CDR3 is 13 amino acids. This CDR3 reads CASSGYRENIQYF. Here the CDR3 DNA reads TGTGCCAGCAGCGGATACAGGGAAAACATTCAGTACTTC.

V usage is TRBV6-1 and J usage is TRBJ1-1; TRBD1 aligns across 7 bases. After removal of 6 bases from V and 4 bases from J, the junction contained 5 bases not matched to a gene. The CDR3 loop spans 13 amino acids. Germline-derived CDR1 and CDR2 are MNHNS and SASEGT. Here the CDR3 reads CASRGQFGTEAFF. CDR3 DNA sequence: TGTGCCAGCAGGGGACAGTTTGGCACTGAAGCTTTCTTT.

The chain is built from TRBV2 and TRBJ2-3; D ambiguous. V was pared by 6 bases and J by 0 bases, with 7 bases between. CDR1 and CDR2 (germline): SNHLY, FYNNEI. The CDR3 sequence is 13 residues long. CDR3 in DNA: TGTGCCAGCAGAGGCCTTAGCACAGATACGCAGTATTTT. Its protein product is CASRGLSTDTQYF.

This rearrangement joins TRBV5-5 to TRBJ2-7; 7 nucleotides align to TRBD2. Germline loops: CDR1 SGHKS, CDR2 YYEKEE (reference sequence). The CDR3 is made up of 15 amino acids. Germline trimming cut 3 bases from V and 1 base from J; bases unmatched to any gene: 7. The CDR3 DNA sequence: TGTGCCAGCAGCTGGTACGTGGGGGGGTCCTACGAGCAGTACTTC. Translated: CASSWYVGGSYEQYF.

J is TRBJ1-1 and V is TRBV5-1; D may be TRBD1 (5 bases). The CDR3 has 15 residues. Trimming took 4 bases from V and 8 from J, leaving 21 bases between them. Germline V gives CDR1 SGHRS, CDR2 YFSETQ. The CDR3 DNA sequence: TGCGCCAGCAGCGCCTCTCGGGACGGTGGTGGCGAAGCTTTCTTT. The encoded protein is CASSASRDGGGEAFF. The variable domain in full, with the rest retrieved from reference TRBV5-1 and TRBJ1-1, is KAGVTQTPRYLIKTRGQQVTLSCSPISGHRSVSWYQQTPGQGLQFLFEYFSETQRNKGNFPGRFSGRQFSNSRSEMNVSTLELGDSALYLCASSASRDGGGEAFFGQGTRLTVV.

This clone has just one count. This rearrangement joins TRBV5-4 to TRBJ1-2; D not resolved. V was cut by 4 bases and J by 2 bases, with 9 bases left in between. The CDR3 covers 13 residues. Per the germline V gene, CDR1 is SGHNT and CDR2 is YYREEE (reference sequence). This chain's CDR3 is CASSQRTNYGYTF. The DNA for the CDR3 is TGTGCCAGCAGCCAGAGGACCAACTATGGCTACACCTTC.

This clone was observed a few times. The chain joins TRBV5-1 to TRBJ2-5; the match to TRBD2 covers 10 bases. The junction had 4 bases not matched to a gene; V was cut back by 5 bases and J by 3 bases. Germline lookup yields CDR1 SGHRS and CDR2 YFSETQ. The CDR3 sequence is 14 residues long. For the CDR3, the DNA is TGCGCCAGCAGAATTGGACTAGCGGAAGAGACCCAGTACTTC. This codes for CASRIGLAEETQYF. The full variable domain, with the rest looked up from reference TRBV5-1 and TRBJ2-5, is KAGVTQTPRYLIKTRGQQVTLSCSPISGHRSVSWYQQTPGQGLQFLFEYFSETQRNKGNFPGRFSGRQFSNSRSEMNVSTLELGDSALYLCASRIGLAEETQYFGPGTRLLVL.

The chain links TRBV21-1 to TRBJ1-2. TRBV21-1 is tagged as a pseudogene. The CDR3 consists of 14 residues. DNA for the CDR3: TGTGCCAGCAGCAAAGGTGTCCACGATTATGGCTACACCTTC. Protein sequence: CASSKGVHDYGYTF.

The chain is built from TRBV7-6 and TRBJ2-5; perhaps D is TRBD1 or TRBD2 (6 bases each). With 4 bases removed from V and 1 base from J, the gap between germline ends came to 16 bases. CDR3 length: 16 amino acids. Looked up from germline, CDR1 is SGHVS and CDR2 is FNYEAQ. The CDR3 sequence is CASSYVGGGLQETQYF. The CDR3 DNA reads TGTGCCAGCAGCTACGTGGGGGGCGGCCTCCAAGAGACCCAGTACTTC. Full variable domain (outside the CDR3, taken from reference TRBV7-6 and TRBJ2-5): GAGVSQSPRYKVTKRGQDVALRCDPISGHVSLYWYRQALGQGPEFLTYFNYEAQQDKSGLPNDRFSAERPEGSISTLTIQRTEQRDSAMYRCASSYVGGGLQETQYFGPGTRLLVL.

The CDR3 DNA reads as TGTGCCAGCAGCTTAGTGGAAGGGAGGAATGAGCAGTTCTTC. Amino acid sequence: CASSLVEGRNEQFF. This chain joins TRBV11-2 and TRBJ2-1, with D possibly matching TRBD2 (6 bases). Germline CDR1 is SGHAT and CDR2 is FQNNGV. V lost 1 base and J 7 bases, leaving 11 bases between the germline ends. The CDR3 totals 14 residues.